This is a list of T cell receptor beta chains from one sample in a study of blood T cell repertoires in COVID-19. The data were produced by immunoSEQ multiplex PCR, yet TCRdb's version contains in-frame clones alone and is incomplete. The sample holds 200,000 or so clones, approximately 84% seen once. The material sequenced was peripheral blood. The receptors shown here come from a human donor with acute or convalescent COVID-19. The donor label of this sample is uncertain. CDR3s include the opening cysteine and the closing phenylalanine or tryptophan. Fields, in order: D gene, clone size, J gene, V gene, CDR3 DNA, CDR3 protein. D genes are given only for firm matches. Not all rows give a size; the values are once, few, many and, for expanded clones, a class.

>TRBD1|NA|TRBJ1-3|TRBV28
TGTGCCAGCAGCACGCCGTCAACAGGGGGCGCGGGGAACACCATATATTTT
CASSTPSTGGAGNTIYF
>TRBD1|NA|TRBJ1-2|TRBV10-3
TGTGCCATCAGTCGAGACAGGGGGGCTAACTATGGCTACACCTTC
CAISRDRGANYGYTF
>TRBD1|NA|TRBJ1-2|TRBV7-9
TGTGCCAGCAGCCCTACAGGGGATGGCTACACCTTC
CASSPTGDGYTF
>TRBD2|NA|TRBJ2-7|TRBV30
TGTGCCTGGAGTGTACAAAGCGGGAGAGGAGGCGAGCAGTACTTC
CAWSVQSGRGGEQYF
>TRBD2|NA|TRBJ2-7|TRBV11-3
TGTGCCAGCAGCCCGGGGGGAGCAGGCTACGAGCAGTACTTC
CASSPGGAGYEQYF
>NA|NA|TRBJ2-5|TRBV10-3
TGTGCCATCAGTGCGGACAGCAGTAATCAAGAGACCCAGTACTTC
CAISADSSNQETQYF
>NA|NA|TRBJ1-2|TRBV7-8
TGTGCCAGCAGCTTAGACGGAGACTATGGCTACACCTTC
CASSLDGDYGYTF
>NA|NA|TRBJ2-5|TRBV18
TGTGCCAGCTCACCAGGAAAGGGGGAGACCCAGTACTTC
CASSPGKGETQYF
>NA|NA|TRBJ1-5|TRBV2
TGTGCCAGCAGTCGAGATACTCCAGGGTCCCTTAGCAATCAGCCCCAGCATTTT
CASSRDTPGSLSNQPQHF
>NA|NA|TRBJ2-7|TRBV6-5
TGTGCCAGCAGTTACTCGGTCGGGACCTACGAGCAGTACTTC
CASSYSVGTYEQYF
>TRBD2|NA|TRBJ2-3|TRBV29-1
TGCAGCGTTCTGGGACTAGCGGGAGAGGGAGATACGCAGTATTTT
CSVLGLAGEGDTQYF
>TRBD1|NA|TRBJ2-7|TRBV27
TGTGCCAGCGGGGGACAGGGGCGAGACGAGCAGTACTTC
CASGGQGRDEQYF
>TRBD1|NA|TRBJ2-3|TRBV29-1
TGCAGCGTCGACAGGGACAGCACAGATACGCAGTATTTT
CSVDRDSTDTQYF
>NA|NA|TRBJ2-7|TRBV5-4
TGTGCCAGCAGCTCCGACTCCCCCATCTACGAGCAGTACTTC
CASSSDSPIYEQYF
>NA|once|TRBJ2-7|TRBV28
TGTGCCACCACTGGTCGGCAGGGTAGCGGCTACGAGCAGTACTTC
CATTGRQGSGYEQYF
>NA|few|TRBJ2-1|TRBV6-6
TGTGCCAGCGGGCAGGGTCTAGGGGTTGAGCAGTTCTTC
CASGQGLGVEQFF
>TRBD2|NA|TRBJ2-1|TRBV24-1
TGTGCCACCAGTCCTAGCGGAGCCTACAATGAGCAGTTCTTC
CATSPSGAYNEQFF
>TRBD1|NA|TRBJ2-2|TRBV25-1
TGTGCCAGCAGTGAACGACAGGGGACGGTTGGGGAGCTGTTTTTT
CASSERQGTVGELFF
>NA|few|TRBJ2-5|TRBV5-1
TGCGCCAGCAGGGCAACCGGCGGGGAGACCCAGTACTTC
CASRATGGETQYF
>NA|NA|TRBJ2-1|TRBV6-2/TRBV6-3
TGTGCCAGCAGTCAGGGTATAGAGCAGTTCTTC
CASSQGIEQFF
>NA|NA|TRBJ1-6|TRBV7-6
TGTGCCAGCAGTCTAGGGAGCGGGTTTGGGGTAACTTCACCCCTCCACTTT
CASSLGSGFGVTSPLHF
>TRBD1|NA|TRBJ2-7|TRBV5-4
TGTGCCAGCGCCTGGGACAGGGGCTACGAGCAGTACTTC
CASAWDRGYEQYF
>NA|NA|TRBJ1-2|TRBV10-3
TGTGCCTCGGGACTGGGCTATGGCTACACCTTC
CASGLGYGYTF
>NA|NA|TRBJ1-3|TRBV9
TGTGCCAGCAGCGTGGCCCGGGACATCGGTGGAAACACCATATATTTT
CASSVARDIGGNTIYF
>NA|NA|TRBJ2-3|TRBV5-3
TGTGCCAGAAGCTTGGCAGGAACAGAACCTGTGGATACGCAGTATTTT
CARSLAGTEPVDTQYF